This TCR beta chain was observed in a study of blood T cell repertoires in COVID-19. The overall study: Material from acute and convalescent COVID-19 was sourced from the United States, Italy and Spain. T cells, B-cell-depleted T cells, or PBMCs provided the cDNA or gDNA that served as material.

Germline lookup yields CDR1 SGHRS and CDR2 YFSETQ. This CDR3 contains 13 residues. Trimming stripped 0 bases from V and 5 bases from J, with 8 bases between. Assay used: immunoSEQ multiplex PCR; TCRdb lists only in-frame clones, some missing. In the table there are 100,000 or so clones, about four fifths of which are singletons. This sequence was found in a man at least 80 years old with acute or convalescent COVID-19. Sequencing used peripheral blood. V is TRBV5-1 and J is TRBJ2-5, with no clear D. CDR3 DNA sequence: TGCGCCAGCAGCTTGGCCCTCGGGGAGACCCAGTACTTC. Encoded protein: CASSLALGETQYF.